These 19 T cell receptor beta chains were sequenced from one sample in a study of blood T cells in healthy people across ages. A second 7 to 11 cycle PCR used barcoded and J-beta primers. TCRdb re-called the 5' RACE reads through MiXCR, storing one row per CDR3 protein. This sample has 890,000 or so distinct CDR3 sequences; roughly 60% occur once, and the top ten carry 28%. The sequencing input was blood. The receptors were sampled from a man under 40 in good health.

The CDR3 DNA sequence: TGTGCCAGCAGAACTGGTACGGGGCCGACCTACGAGCAGTTCTTC. It codes for CASRTGTGPTYEQFF. V is TRBV12-3 or TRBV12-4 and J is TRBJ2-1; TRBD1 or TRBD2 may be the D gene (5 bases each). CDR3 length equals 15 residues. V dropped 6 bases and J dropped 10 bases, with 22 bases sitting between them.

This clonotype appeared a few times. The chain carries TRBV20-1 and TRBJ2-1; D is possibly TRBD1 (6 bases). The CDR3 runs 14 residues. Germline V gives CDR1 DFQATT, CDR2 SNEGSKA (reference sequence). Trimming cost V 5 bases and J 7 bases, with 18 bases left between them. The DNA of the CDR3 is TGCAGTGCTGTCGGGACGGCGAGGGGGAATGAGCAGTTCTTC. Amino acid sequence: CSAVGTARGNEQFF.

CDR3 DNA: TGTGCCAGCAGCCCGGGCCTGGGACTAGCGGTCCAAGAGACCCAGTACTTC. Amino acids: CASSPGLGLAVQETQYF. The rearrangement uses TRBV4-2 and TRBJ2-5; 11 bases fit TRBD2. In germline, CDR1 is LGHNA, CDR2 YNFKEQ. The V and J ends lost 4 bases and 1 base, in that order; junction bases with no gene match: 8. This CDR3 contains 17 residues.

The chain combines TRBV7-2 with TRBJ2-2, with 8 bases fitting TRBD2. This CDR3 contains 15 residues. Per germline, CDR1 SGHTA and CDR2 FQGNSA. V shed 1 base, J shed 8 bases, and the junction held 6 bases outside the gene matches. DNA of the CDR3: TGTGCCAGCAGCTTAGTGGGACTAGTAAGAGGGGAGCTGTTTTTT. Translating gives CASSLVGLVRGELFF.

The J gene is TRBJ2-3, the V gene TRBV20-1; D not resolved. CDR3 length equals 15 residues. V dropped 5 bases and J dropped 1 base, with 16 bases sitting between them. Germline CDR1 DFQATT, CDR2 SNEGSKA (reference sequence). CDR3 bases: TGCAGTGCTCCCCGGCCCTACAGCCGCACAGATACGCAGTATTTT. It encodes CSAPRPYSRTDTQYF.

V usage is TRBV12-3 or TRBV12-4 and J usage is TRBJ1-1; D not certain. Trimming removed 6 bases at V and 4 bases at J, with 15 bases between. CDR3 length: 14 residues. CDR3 coding DNA: TGTGCCAGCAGGCTCGGTTGGGCGGCCACTGAAGCTTTCTTT. Translation gives CASRLGWAATEAFF.

V and J are TRBV2 and TRBJ1-4; D is unclear. The V end lost 4 bases, the J end lost 7 bases, and 13 bases lay between the germline ends. Per germline, CDR1 SNHLY and CDR2 FYNNEI. CDR3 length: 14 residues. The CDR3 sequence is CASSGRRNPEKLFF. The CDR3 DNA reads TGTGCCAGCAGTGGGCGCAGAAACCCTGAAAAACTGTTTTTT.

The table lists this clonotype with a few counts. The genes are TRBV10-3 and TRBJ2-5; D may match TRBD1 or TRBD2 (7 bases each). V shed 10 bases and J shed 2 bases, with 17 bases lying between them. The CDR3 is made up of 14 amino acids. CDR1 ENHRY and CDR2 SYGVKD come from the germline V gene. The CDR3 here is CATWEGAEQETQYF. CDR3 bases: TGTGCCACCTGGGAGGGGGCGGAACAAGAGACCCAGTACTTC.

This chain joins TRBV7-2 and TRBJ2-3; 8 bases line up with TRBD2. V shed 1 base and J 2 bases; nucleotides not matched to a gene: 5. The CDR3 has 16 amino acids. Germline lookup yields CDR1 SGHTA and CDR2 FQGNSA. The CDR3, as DNA: TGTGCCAGCAGCTTAGGCGGGCGGGGGGACACAGATACGCAGTATTTT. Its protein product is CASSLGGRGDTDTQYF.

This clonotype was seen a handful of times. The rearrangement uses TRBV7-2 and TRBJ2-4, with TRBD2 matching over 14 bases. In germline, CDR1 is SGHTA, CDR2 FQGNSA. V was pared by 6 bases and J by 2 bases, with 3 bases of the junction left unmatched. The CDR3 runs 16 residues. DNA of the CDR3: TGTGCCAGCAGTTGGACTAGCGGGGGGACCAAAAACATTCAGTACTTC. Amino acid sequence: CASSWTSGGTKNIQYF.

This clonotype was found a few times. This sequence joins TRBV6-5 and TRBJ1-5; 10 positions agree with TRBD1. The CDR3 sequence is 14 residues long. Germline values: CDR1 MNHEY, CDR2 SVGAGI. J lost 9 bases, V lost 10 bases, and 12 bases had no gene match. CDR3 DNA sequence: TGTGCCACCTCAGCCCGGGACAGGGGTCCGCCCCAGCATTTT. Translating gives CATSARDRGPPQHF.

This clonotype has a handful of counts. The chain recombines TRBV28 with TRBJ2-3; TRBD2 matches 10 bases. The V and J ends lost 5 bases and 4 bases, in that order; junction bases with no gene match: 3. In germline, CDR1 is MDHEN, CDR2 SYDVKM. The CDR3 sequence is 14 residues long. DNA of the CDR3: TGTGCCAGCAGTAGCGGGGGGGCAGCAGATACGCAGTATTTT. This codes for CASSSGGAADTQYF.

The genes are TRBV20-1 and TRBJ2-1, with a weak D call TRBD2 (5 bases). The CDR3 extends over 13 amino acids. Germline V gene data show CDR1 as DFQATT and CDR2 as SNEGSKA (reference sequence). The germline V and J ends were trimmed by 4 bases and 2 bases, with 9 bases remaining between them. The CDR3 DNA reads TGCAGTGCTAAGGAGCGGCCCTACAATGAGCAGTTCTTC. This sequence encodes CSAKERPYNEQFF.

This clonotype was detected a few times. V gene TRBV10-3 combines with J gene TRBJ2-2, with 10 bases aligning to TRBD2. CDR1 ENHRY and CDR2 SYGVKD come from the germline V gene. The CDR3 totals 19 residues. V was pared by 7 bases and J by 4 bases, with 18 bases of the junction left unmatched. This chain's CDR3 is CAIKVFGLAGASSTGELFF. CDR3 in DNA: TGTGCCATCAAGGTTTTCGGGCTAGCGGGGGCCTCGAGCACCGGGGAGCTGTTTTTT.

V gene TRBV20-1 combines with J gene TRBJ1-6; a weak D match, TRBD1 (5 bases). Trimming cost V 0 bases and J 7 bases, with 16 bases left between them. The CDR3 covers 16 residues. Germline assignment: CDR1 DFQATT and CDR2 SNEGSKA (reference sequence). The CDR3: CSARDPLDRPNSPLHF. The CDR3 DNA follows: TGCAGTGCTAGAGATCCCCTAGACAGACCAAATTCACCCCTCCACTTT.

Only a few counts were recorded for this clonotype. CDR3 nucleotides: TGCGCCAGCAGCACGACAGGCCTCTCCTACAATGAGCAGTTCTTC. Translating it yields CASSTTGLSYNEQFF. V usage is TRBV5-1 and J usage is TRBJ2-1; a weak D match, TRBD1 (6 bases). Germline assignment: CDR1 SGHRS and CDR2 YFSETQ. The germline V and J ends were trimmed by 4 bases and 0 bases, with 11 bases remaining between them. The CDR3 length is 15 residues.

The V call is TRBV20-1, the J call TRBJ2-1; TRBD1 agrees at 7 bases. The junction had 8 bases not matched to a gene; V was cut back by 0 bases and J by 6 bases. CDR3 length equals 15 residues. Per germline, CDR1 DFQATT and CDR2 SNEGSKA (reference sequence). This chain's CDR3 is CSARDRGLTTNEQFF. The CDR3 DNA is TGCAGTGCTAGAGATAGGGGGCTAACAACCAATGAGCAGTTCTTC.

There are a few counts of this clonotype. CDR3 residues: CASSPGDRDSYGYTF. The CDR3 bases are TGTGCCAGCAGTCCCGGGGACAGGGACTCCTATGGCTACACCTTC. V gene TRBV12-3 or TRBV12-4 combines with J gene TRBJ1-2; 9 bases are a match to TRBD1. V shed 5 bases, J shed 4 bases, and the junction held 8 bases outside the gene matches. The CDR3 sequence is 15 residues long.

The rearrangement uses TRBV7-3 and TRBJ2-1, with a tentative D call TRBD1 (5 bases). V lost 1 base to trimming and J lost 7 bases, with 8 bases between them. The length of the CDR3 is 13 residues. Germline CDR1 SGHTA, CDR2 FQGTGA. In nucleotides, the CDR3 is TGTGCCAGCAGCTTAATGGCAGGGAATGAGCAGTTCTTC. Translated: CASSLMAGNEQFF. Supplemented by reference TRBV7-3 and TRBJ2-1, the full variable domain reads GAGVSQTPSNKVTEKGKYVELRCDPISGHTALYWYRQSLGQGPEFLIYFQGTGAADDSGLPNDRFFAVRPEGSVSTLKIQRTERGDSAVYLCASSLMAGNEQFFGPGTRLTVL.